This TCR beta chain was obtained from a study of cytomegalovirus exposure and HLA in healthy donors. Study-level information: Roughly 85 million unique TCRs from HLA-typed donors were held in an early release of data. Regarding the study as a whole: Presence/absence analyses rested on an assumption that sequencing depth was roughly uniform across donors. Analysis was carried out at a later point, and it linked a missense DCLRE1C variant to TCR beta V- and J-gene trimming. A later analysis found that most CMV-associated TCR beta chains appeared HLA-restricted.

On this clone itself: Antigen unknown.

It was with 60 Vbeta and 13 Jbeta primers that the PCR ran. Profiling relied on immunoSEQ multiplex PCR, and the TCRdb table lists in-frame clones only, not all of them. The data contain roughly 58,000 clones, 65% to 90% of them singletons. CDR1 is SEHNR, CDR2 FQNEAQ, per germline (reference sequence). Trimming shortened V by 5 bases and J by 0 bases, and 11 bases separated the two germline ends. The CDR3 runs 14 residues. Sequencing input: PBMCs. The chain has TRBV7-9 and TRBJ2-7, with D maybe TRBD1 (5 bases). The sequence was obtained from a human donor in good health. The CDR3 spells CASSPVGDSYEQYF. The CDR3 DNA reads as TGTGCCAGCAGCCCGGTAGGGGACTCCTACGAGCAGTACTTC.